The 4 T cell receptor beta chains below were found in one sample sequenced in a study of control samples from healthy donors and cancer patients. TCRdb's copy holds only in-frame clones and misses some; the assay was immunoSEQ multiplex PCR. The table has roughly 100,000 clones, almost 90% seen once. Sequencing was carried out using blood. These receptors were collected from a man under 40 in good health.

The chain employs TRBV6-4 and TRBJ2-7; TRBD1 agrees at 9 bases. The germline V gene has CDR1 MRHNA and CDR2 SNTAGT. This CDR3 comprises 19 residues. V dropped 4 bases and J dropped 0; count of bases not matched to a gene: 16. The CDR3 is CASSVRPGQGRNFSYEQYF. The CDR3 DNA reads as TGTGCCAGCAGTGTGCGGCCGGGACAGGGACGAAATTTCTCCTACGAGCAGTACTTC.

This chain connects TRBV27 to TRBJ1-2; a possible D gene is TRBD1 (6 bases). V was cut by 0 bases and J by 8 bases, with 16 bases left in between. The germline V gene encodes CDR1 MNHEY and CDR2 SMNVEV (reference sequence). The CDR3 runs to 15 residues. This CDR3 reads CASSLSSTGQSGYTF. Here the CDR3 DNA reads TGTGCCAGCAGTTTATCGTCAACGGGACAAAGCGGCTACACCTTC.

The chain combines TRBV4-3 with TRBJ1-2; 7 bases match TRBD1. The CDR3 runs 16 residues. Germline CDR1 is LGHNA and CDR2 is YSLEER. V was clipped by 2 bases and J by 5 bases; unmatched bases: 11. As DNA, the CDR3 is TGCGCCAGCAGCCAATCTGCGCGGACAGGAGATTATGGCTACACCTTC. This translates into CASSQSARTGDYGYTF.

V gene TRBV24-1 combines with J gene TRBJ1-5; 10 bases map to TRBD1. V lost 7 bases to trimming and J lost 6 bases; unmatched junction nucleotides: 11. Looked up from germline, CDR1 is KGHDR and CDR2 is SFDVKD. This CDR3 is 16 amino acids long. In DNA, the CDR3 is TGTGCCACCAGGGGGGTCTTTCGGGACAGGGGTCAGCCCCAGCATTTT. Amino acids: CATRGVFRDRGQPQHF.